This is a list of T cell receptor beta chains from one sample in a study of blood T cell repertoires in COVID-19. Assay: immunoSEQ multiplex PCR; the TCRdb copy retains only in-frame clones and omits some. The table shows more than 45,000 clones, with around 80% occurring only once. The sequencing sample was made of peripheral blood. These receptor sequences come from a woman between 55 and 75 years old with acute or convalescent COVID-19. Both conserved end residues are part of each CDR3. Each record gives: CDR3 length, V gene, D gene, J gene, clone size, CDR3 protein, CDR3 DNA. D genes are given only for firm matches. Clone size is given for some rows only: seen once, a few or many times, or a class if the clone is expanded.

>14|TRBV11-1|TRBD2|TRBJ2-2|few
CASSLRTSGGELFF
TGTGCCAGCAGCTTACGGACTAGCGGCGGGGAGCTGTTTTTT
>13|TRBV18|-|TRBJ1-2|-
CASSPDTYYGYTF
TGTGCCAGCTCACCGGACACCTACTATGGCTACACCTTC
>15|TRBV7-9|-|TRBJ2-7|once
CASSLFGGPFNEQYF
TGTGCCAGCAGCTTATTCGGGGGGCCGTTCAACGAGCAGTACTTC
>14|TRBV5-1|TRBD1|TRBJ2-7|-
CASSLRQGSYEQYF
TGCGCCAGCAGCCTCCGACAGGGCAGCTACGAGCAGTACTTC
>14|TRBV7-8|-|TRBJ2-5|-
CASIPTDAGETQYF
TGTGCCAGCATCCCGACGGACGCAGGGGAGACCCAGTACTTC
>14|TRBV4-3|-|TRBJ2-3|-
CASSQGGSTDTQYF
TGCGCCAGCAGCCAGGGGGGTAGTACAGATACGCAGTATTTT
>14|TRBV4-3|-|TRBJ2-2|-
CASSQVAVNGELFF
TGCGCCAGCAGCCAAGTCGCGGTCAACGGGGAGCTGTTTTTT
>14|TRBV9|-|TRBJ2-7|-
CASSVGPGDYEQYF
TGTGCCAGCAGCGTAGGGCCAGGGGACTACGAGCAGTACTTC
>12|TRBV29-1|TRBD1|TRBJ1-1|-
CSAGQAGSEAFF
TGCAGCGCCGGACAGGCTGGATCTGAAGCTTTCTTT
>18|TRBV19|TRBD1|TRBJ1-2|once
CASTRERQGYLANYGYTF
TGTGCCAGTACCAGAGAACGACAGGGATACCTAGCTAACTATGGCTACACCTTC
>14|TRBV5-6|TRBD1|TRBJ2-7|-
CASSRRQGAYEQYF
TGTGCCAGCAGCCGAAGACAGGGGGCGTACGAGCAGTACTTC